The next 30 T cell receptor beta chains were all read from a single sample in a study of blood T cell repertoires in COVID-19. The protocol was immunoSEQ multiplex PCR, while the TCRdb copy is restricted to in-frame clones and leaves out a portion. Among about 210,000 clones listed, more than 70% were seen once. The sequencing sample was made of PBMCs or T cells enriched from blood (not recorded which). The receptors come from a man under 40 with acute COVID-19.

The chain recombines TRBV5-1 with TRBJ1-1; D call uncertain. Germline V gives CDR1 SGHRS, CDR2 YFSETQ. Trimming took 4 bases from V and 2 from J, leaving 15 bases between them. The CDR3 loop spans 15 amino acids. In DNA, the CDR3 is TGCGCCAGCAGCCTCTACGGACGGGAAAACACTGAAGCTTTCTTT. Its translation: CASSLYGRENTEAFF.

CDR3 sequence: CASSEAVGDRGTYGYTF. The CDR3 nucleotides read TGTGCCAGCAGTGAAGCGGTCGGGGACAGGGGGACCTATGGCTACACCTTC. This sequence joins TRBV6-1 and TRBJ1-2; 11 bases line up with TRBD1. The CDR3 length is 17 residues. V dropped 0 bases and J dropped 4; count of bases not matched to a gene: 7. Germline CDR1 and CDR2: MNHNS and SASEGT.

The chain has TRBV28 and TRBJ1-1; D gene unclear. CDR1 is MDHEN, CDR2 SYDVKM, per germline. The V end lost 6 bases, the J end lost 0 bases, and 11 bases lay between the germline ends. This CDR3 has 14 amino acids. This chain's CDR3 is CASSYGLLNTEAFF. The CDR3 DNA reads as TGTGCCAGCAGCTACGGACTTTTGAACACTGAAGCTTTCTTT.

This CDR3 reads CASSAHRGRSFPGELFF. The CDR3 bases are TGTGCCAGCAGTGCCCACAGGGGGCGTTCATTCCCCGGGGAGCTGTTTTTT. This sequence joins TRBV6-1 and TRBJ2-2; 9 bases are shared with TRBD1. This CDR3 has 17 residues. J was trimmed by 6 bases and V by 4 bases; bases with no gene match: 12. Germline values: CDR1 MNHNS, CDR2 SASEGT.

J is TRBJ1-1 and V is TRBV3-1 (or the pseudogene TRBV3-2); no definite D call. The germline V gene has CDR1 LGHDT and CDR2 YNNKEL (reference sequence). The CDR3 consists of 20 residues. V was cut by 0 bases and J by 1 base, with 24 bases left in between. CDR3 protein: CASSQDRWKGGPPRNTEAFF. CDR3 nucleotides: TGTGCCAGCAGCCAAGATCGTTGGAAGGGAGGGCCCCCCAGGAACACTGAAGCTTTCTTT.

This clone occurred many times. The rearrangement uses TRBV10-3 and TRBJ2-7; 9 bases map to TRBD1. V was clipped by 2 bases and J by 12 bases; unmatched bases: 8. The CDR3 sequence is 13 residues long. Germline CDR1 ENHRY, CDR2 SYGVKD. The CDR3 is CAISEPRDRAGYF. DNA for the CDR3: TGTGCCATCAGTGAGCCCCGGGACAGGGCTGGGTACTTC.

The chain employs TRBV12-5 and TRBJ1-1; D is unclear. The germline V and J ends were trimmed by 1 base and 5 bases, with 11 bases remaining between them. The CDR3 is made up of 14 amino acids. Germline CDR1 LGHNT, CDR2 FRNRAP. This CDR3 is CASGLEGRGTEAFF. The CDR3 bases are TGTGCTAGTGGTTTGGAGGGCCGGGGAACTGAAGCTTTCTTT.

The rearrangement links TRBV28 to TRBJ1-4; no clear D gene. The V gene lost 4 bases and the J gene lost 4 bases, with 13 bases spanning the gap. The CDR3 extends over 15 amino acids. The germline V gene has CDR1 MDHEN and CDR2 SYDVKM. CDR3 residues: CASSSPFRGNEKLFF. CDR3 bases: TGTGCCAGCAGTTCCCCTTTCAGAGGTAATGAAAAACTGTTTTTT.

This clone appeared a single time. This chain connects TRBV5-1 to TRBJ2-7; D not certain. The CDR3 has 13 amino acids. Germline V CDR1 and CDR2: SGHRS, YFSETQ. V lost 0 bases, J lost 1 base, and 5 bases lay in between. CDR3 sequence reads: CASSLAQSYEQYF. The CDR3 DNA sequence: TGCGCCAGCAGCTTGGCGCAGTCCTACGAGCAGTACTTC.

The chain uses TRBV5-1 and TRBJ1-3, with TRBD1 matching 7 bases. After removal of 3 bases from V and 3 bases from J, the junction contained 3 bases not matched to a gene. Germline-derived CDR1 and CDR2 are SGHRS and YFSETQ. This CDR3 contains 14 residues. In DNA form, the CDR3 reads TGCGCCAGCAGCTCAGGGGGGAATGGAAACACCATATATTTT. Its translation is CASSSGGNGNTIYF. Full variable domain (outside the CDR3, taken from reference TRBV5-1 and TRBJ1-3): KAGVTQTPRYLIKTRGQQVTLSCSPISGHRSVSWYQQTPGQGLQFLFEYFSETQRNKGNFPGRFSGRQFSNSRSEMNVSTLELGDSALYLCASSSGGNGNTIYFGEGSWLTVV.

This clone was seen repeatedly, ten times or more. The chain employs TRBV30 and TRBJ1-3; D might be TRBD1 (6 bases). Trimming took 8 bases from V and 0 from J, leaving 20 bases between them. Germline values: CDR1 GTSNPN, CDR2 SVGIG (reference sequence). This CDR3 comprises 16 residues. The CDR3 sequence: CAGEMRQAFSGNTIYF. The CDR3 bases are TGTGCCGGTGAGATGCGACAGGCCTTCTCTGGAAACACCATATATTTT.

This chain links TRBV19 with TRBJ1-2, with 8 bases matching TRBD1. Germline CDR1 LNHDA, CDR2 SQIVND (reference sequence). The CDR3 has 14 amino acids. The junction had 10 bases not matched to a gene; V was cut back by 5 bases and J by 8 bases. DNA of the CDR3: TGTGCCAGTAGTCGAACAGGGGGGACGGGAGGCTACACCTTC. Amino acid sequence: CASSRTGGTGGYTF. Drawing the rest from reference TRBV19 and TRBJ1-2, the complete variable domain is DGGITQSPKYLFRKEGQNVTLSCEQNLNHDAMYWYRQDPGQGLRLIYYSQIVNDFQKGDIAEGYSVSREKKESFPLTVTSAQKNPTAFYLCASSRTGGTGGYTFGSGTRLTVV.

This clone has just one count. The V call is TRBV2, the J call TRBJ2-7; 8 bases are shared with TRBD1. Germline lookup yields CDR1 SNHLY and CDR2 FYNNEI. V lost 5 bases and J lost 5; bases outside the gene matches: 8. The CDR3 is 14 residues long. The CDR3 DNA sequence: TGTGCCAGCAGTACGACAGGGGTGATCCACGAGCAGTACTTC. Protein: CASSTTGVIHEQYF.

The chain links TRBV19 to TRBJ2-3, with a possible D match to TRBD2 (5 bases). Trimming cost V 8 bases and J 2 bases, with 14 bases left between them. The germline V gene encodes CDR1 LNHDA and CDR2 SQIVND (reference sequence). This CDR3 has 14 residues. The CDR3 region has the DNA TGTGCCAGTGGCGGGCCCCTTCACACAGATACGCAGTATTTT. Its translation: CASGGPLHTDTQYF.

V gene TRBV19 combines with J gene TRBJ2-2, with 11 positions matching TRBD2. The germline CDR1 and CDR2 sequences are LNHDA and SQIVND (reference sequence). V was clipped by 5 bases and J by 6 bases; unmatched bases: 8. The CDR3 covers 16 residues. The CDR3 DNA reads as TGTGCCAGTAGTGACCTAGCGGGGGGTAGCGCCGGGGAGCTGTTTTTT. The encoded protein is CASSDLAGGSAGELFF.

This sequence joins TRBV3-1 (or the pseudogene TRBV3-2) and TRBJ2-5, with 8 bases fitting TRBD1. The CDR3 extends over 11 amino acids. Germline trimming cut 9 bases from V and 7 bases from J; bases unmatched to any gene: 4. Germline V gene lookup returns CDR1 LGHDT and CDR2 YNNKEL (reference sequence). The CDR3 region is CASSDRGTQYF. The CDR3 DNA is TGTGCCAGTAGCGACAGGGGGACCCAGTACTTC.

The chain combines TRBV27 with TRBJ2-7; D gene unclear. CDR1 and CDR2 (germline): MNHEY, SMNVEV (reference sequence). V was trimmed by 6 bases and J by 0 bases, leaving 12 bases between them. This CDR3 has 14 amino acids. Written as DNA, the CDR3 is TGTGCCAGCAGCCCAGCGTTGGCCTCCTACGAGCAGTACTTC. The encoded protein is CASSPALASYEQYF.

The chain is built from TRBV10-1 and TRBJ2-7; 9 bases align to TRBD1. The CDR3 has 16 amino acids. V was clipped by 0 bases and J by 5 bases; unmatched bases: 8. From germline, CDR1 is WNHNN and CDR2 SYGVQD (reference sequence). CDR3 DNA sequence: TGCGCCAGCAGTGAGTCAAGGGGGACAGGGTACGACGAGCAGTACTTC. Translated: CASSESRGTGYDEQYF.

The chain joins TRBV7-6 to TRBJ1-4; TRBD1 is a possible D gene (5 bases). This CDR3 comprises 15 residues. V lost 3 bases and J lost 5, with 13 bases in between. Germline CDR1 and CDR2: SGHVS and FNYEAQ. The CDR3 spells CASSFRGISNEKLFF. CDR3 in DNA: TGTGCCAGCAGCTTTCGGGGGATTTCCAATGAAAAACTGTTTTTT.

The chain uses TRBV20-1 and TRBJ1-5, with D perhaps TRBD1 (6 bases). V was trimmed by 3 bases and J by 4 bases, leaving 19 bases between them. This CDR3 has 16 residues. Germline V gene sequence: CDR1 DFQATT, CDR2 SNEGSKA (reference sequence). CDR3 DNA: TGCAGTGCTAGTGATCCCGGGGACCAGGGGAATCAGCCCCAGCATTTT. This translates into CSASDPGDQGNQPQHF.

The chain links TRBV27 to TRBJ1-2; TRBD1 matches at 8 bases. The CDR3 contains 13 residues. Germline CDR1 and CDR2: MNHEY and SMNVEV (reference sequence). The junction had 4 bases not matched to a gene; V was cut back by 8 bases and J by 2 bases. The CDR3 sequence: CASRGQGNYGYTF. The CDR3 bases are TGTGCCAGCCGTGGACAGGGAAACTATGGCTACACCTTC.

This clone was picked up one time. The chain couples TRBV28 to TRBJ2-2, with TRBD2 matching over 9 bases. This CDR3 contains 15 residues. Per the germline V gene, CDR1 is MDHEN and CDR2 is SYDVKM. The trim removed 6 bases at V and 0 bases at J, leaving 2 bases unmatched. CDR3 sequence (DNA): TGTGCCAGCAGGTGGACTAGCGCGAACACCGGGGAGCTGTTTTTT. This sequence encodes CASRWTSANTGELFF.

The rearrangement joins TRBV5-4 to TRBJ1-1, with 7 bases that match TRBD1. The CDR3 totals 14 residues. Trimming took 2 bases from V and 4 from J; bases not matched to a gene: 5. The germline CDR1 and CDR2 sequences are SGHNT and YYREEE (reference sequence). The CDR3 DNA sequence: TGTGCCAGCAGCTTAACAGGGGACTCCACTGAAGCTTTCTTT. Its translation: CASSLTGDSTEAFF.

The chain is built from TRBV2 and TRBJ1-4, with 9 bases matching TRBD1. The length of the CDR3 is 15 residues. V trimming: 1 base; J trimming: 8 bases; junction bases outside the gene matches: 5. Germline V lookup: CDR1 SNHLY, CDR2 FYNNEI. CDR3 nucleotide sequence: TGTGCCAGCAGTGAAGGGGGACAGGGTGGAGAAAAACTGTTTTTT. Protein: CASSEGGQGGEKLFF.

In this sample, this clone turned up a few times. The V and J genes are TRBV9 and TRBJ1-3; TRBD1 matches at 11 bases. Germline assignment: CDR1 SGDLS and CDR2 YYNGEE. This CDR3 has 16 amino acids. V was clipped by 3 bases and J by 2 bases; unmatched bases: 4. The CDR3 DNA follows: TGTGCCAGCAGCGGCAGGGGACAGGGGGCTGGAAACACCATATATTTT. Protein: CASSGRGQGAGNTIYF.

This clone was counted once. The V gene is TRBV5-1, the J gene TRBJ1-3; 7 nucleotides align to TRBD1. The J segment lost 2 bases and the V segment lost 4 bases, leaving 3 bases of the junction unmatched. Germline values: CDR1 SGHRS, CDR2 YFSETQ. The CDR3 runs 14 residues. The CDR3: CASSEGTAGNTIYF. The CDR3 DNA reads as TGCGCCAGCAGCGAAGGGACAGCTGGAAACACCATATATTTT.

CDR3 in DNA: TGCGCCAGCAGCCAAGAAGAGGGCTCCTTCACAGATACGCAGTATTTT. Translating gives CASSQEEGSFTDTQYF. The chain links TRBV4-1 to TRBJ2-3, with a possible D match to TRBD2 (5 bases). The V and J ends lost 0 bases and 2 bases respectively, with 12 bases between them. The CDR3 runs to 16 residues. Germline lookup yields CDR1 MGHRA and CDR2 YSYEKL.

The chain links TRBV7-2 to TRBJ1-2; D perhaps matches TRBD1 (6 bases). Trimming pared 2 bases from V and 4 bases from J, leaving 11 bases between. The CDR3 sequence is 14 residues long. Germline CDR1 reads SGHTA; CDR2 reads FQGNSA. This CDR3 is CASSLKGGGYGYTF. The CDR3 DNA reads TGTGCCAGCAGCTTAAAAGGGGGGGGCTATGGCTACACCTTC.

This clone was detected once. In nucleotides, the CDR3 is TGTGCCAGCAGCTTAACCGGGGGTGCCGGGAAAGAGACCCAGTACTTC. Protein: CASSLTGGAGKETQYF. This chain uses TRBV7-3 with TRBJ2-5; a weak D match, TRBD2 (6 bases). The V gene lost 0 bases and the J gene lost 3 bases, with 14 bases spanning the gap. The CDR3 loop spans 16 amino acids. Germline CDR1 reads SGHTA; CDR2 reads FQGTGA. Using reference TRBV7-3 and TRBJ2-5 for the parts outside the CDR3, the full variable domain is GAGVSQTPSNKVTEKGKYVELRCDPISGHTALYWYRQSLGQGPEFLIYFQGTGAADDSGLPNDRFFAVRPEGSVSTLKIQRTERGDSAVYLCASSLTGGAGKETQYFGPGTRLLVL.

CDR3 protein: CASSQDRVPGGYTF. The CDR3 DNA follows: TGTGCCAGCAGCCAAGATCGAGTACCGGGGGGCTACACCTTC. The chain has TRBV4-2 and TRBJ1-2; D gene ambiguous. V dropped 0 bases and J dropped 8 bases, with 13 bases sitting between them. The germline CDR1 and CDR2 sequences are LGHNA and YNFKEQ. CDR3 length: 14 amino acids.